These 25 T cell receptor beta chains were all obtained from the same sample, sequenced in a study of shared clonotypes between healthy human individuals. The method was immunoSEQ multiplex PCR; TCRdb's version includes in-frame clones alone and lacks a portion of them. This sample has millions of clones, with 90% to 95% found just once. The sample was naive CD4+ T cells sorted from blood. Subset denoted: CD45RA+ positively selected. The receptors shown here come from a man aged 18 to 35 in good health.

This chain joins TRBV10-2 and TRBJ2-1, with 8 bases identical to TRBD2. Germline CDR1 is WSHSY and CDR2 is SAAADI. This CDR3 comprises 16 residues. Losses at the gene ends were 2 bases for V and 8 bases for J; bases not matched to a gene: 11. In DNA form, the CDR3 reads TGCGCCAGCAGTGAGGGAGTAGGCGGGGGGCGCGATGAGCAGTTCTTC. It codes for CASSEGVGGGRDEQFF.

The CDR3 DNA is TGTGCCAGCAGCAGGACAGGCGATGCGAACACCATATATTTT. Protein sequence: CASSRTGDANTIYF. V and J are TRBV2 and TRBJ1-3, with TRBD1 identical over 7 bases. The V segment lost 6 bases and the J segment 7 bases; nucleotides outside the gene matches: 9. Germline CDR1 is SNHLY and CDR2 is FYNNEI. The CDR3 is 14 residues long.

The CDR3 DNA follows: TGTGCCACCCTGGACAGCTCTGGAAACACCATATATTTT. Residues: CATLDSSGNTIYF. This chain joins TRBV10-3 and TRBJ1-3; the D gene is possibly TRBD1 (6 bases). The V and J ends lost 10 bases and 0 bases respectively, with 10 bases between them. CDR1 is ENHRY, CDR2 SYGVKD, per germline. This CDR3 is built from 13 residues.

The genes are TRBV7-9 and TRBJ2-3; 8 bases agree with TRBD2. Germline trimming cut 5 bases from V and 0 bases from J; bases unmatched to any gene: 7. The CDR3 is 16 amino acids. Germline loops: CDR1 SEHNR, CDR2 FQNEAQ (reference sequence). The CDR3 here is CASSHEGLVSTDTQYF. For the CDR3, the DNA is TGTGCCAGCAGCCACGAGGGACTAGTGAGCACAGATACGCAGTATTTT.

Comment on this clone: Within the sample, other DNA sequences also encode this same CDR3. J is TRBJ2-7 and V is TRBV18, with TRBD1 identical over 7 bases. Germline CDR1 and CDR2: KGHSH and LQKENI. There are 13 residues in the CDR3. Trimming at V came to 6 bases and at J to 1 base, leaving 3 bases not matched to a gene. As DNA, the CDR3 is TGTGCCAGCTCCCCGGGACAGTCCTACGAGCAGTACTTC. Translating gives CASSPGQSYEQYF.

This clone was recorded only once. The chain has TRBV6-1 and TRBJ2-7; D remains unclear. Germline V gives CDR1 MNHNS, CDR2 SASEGT. The germline V and J ends were trimmed by 10 bases and 1 base, with 14 bases remaining between them. The CDR3 is 13 amino acids. This CDR3 reads CAISTSPSYEQYF. CDR3 nucleotides: TGTGCCATTTCGACCTCTCCTTCCTACGAGCAGTACTTC.

The chain is built from TRBV5-1 and TRBJ2-2; unclear D gene. There are 16 residues in the CDR3. The V gene lost 6 bases and the J gene lost 7 bases, with 22 bases spanning the gap. The germline V gene has CDR1 SGHRS and CDR2 YFSETQ. CDR3: CASTLGPGRSGGELFF. The DNA for the CDR3 is TGCGCCAGCACCCTCGGGCCGGGTAGGTCGGGCGGGGAGCTGTTTTTT.

On this clone itself: Distinct nucleotide sequences in the sample also encode this CDR3. The rearrangement links TRBV19 to TRBJ2-5; D is uncertain. CDR3 size: 14 residues. The germline CDR1 and CDR2 sequences are LNHDA and SQIVND (reference sequence). Trimming left V 3 bases short and J 1 base short, with 9 bases between. CDR3 sequence reads: CASSISSGQETQYF. CDR3 DNA sequence: TGTGCCAGTAGTATTTCGTCGGGCCAAGAGACCCAGTACTTC.

This chain joins TRBV28 and TRBJ1-2; 8 nucleotides agree with TRBD1. The germline gives CDR1 MDHEN, CDR2 SYDVKM. With V trimmed by 6 bases and J by 4 bases, 10 bases remained unmatched. The CDR3 runs to 15 residues. This CDR3 reads CASRRTGTVIYGYTF. The CDR3 DNA reads TGTGCCAGCAGGAGGACAGGGACAGTAATCTATGGCTACACCTTC.

The genes are TRBV19 and TRBJ2-6; the D is unclear. Germline V gene sequence: CDR1 LNHDA, CDR2 SQIVND (reference sequence). The CDR3 spans 17 residues. Between the trimmed V and J ends, which lost 7 bases and 1 base, there was a span of 17 bases. As DNA, the CDR3 is TGTGCCAGTACCCCCCTGACGGGCCTATCTGGGGCCAACGTCCTGACTTTC. Amino acid sequence: CASTPLTGLSGANVLTF.

A note on this clone: The sample has other DNA sequences that encode this CDR3 too. The J gene is TRBJ1-1, the V gene TRBV6-5; D may be TRBD1 (6 bases). Trimming pared 0 bases from V and 1 base from J, leaving 9 bases between. Germline assignment: CDR1 MNHEY and CDR2 SVGAGI. The CDR3 sequence is 15 residues long. The DNA for the CDR3 is TGTGCCAGCAGTTACTCGGGCAGGGGGAACACTGAAGCTTTCTTT. Its translation is CASSYSGRGNTEAFF.

The chain combines TRBV12-5 with TRBJ2-7; TRBD2 agrees at 7 bases. The CDR3 spans 17 residues. The ends lost 4 bases at V and 3 bases at J; junction bases unmatched: 15. Germline V lookup: CDR1 LGHNT, CDR2 FRNRAP. CDR3 in amino acids: CASGSPPSGTVYYEQYF. For the CDR3, the DNA is TGTGCTAGTGGTTCCCCCCCCAGCGGGACTGTCTACTACGAGCAGTACTTC.

This chain connects TRBV12-5 to TRBJ1-4; TRBD1 might be the D (5 bases). This CDR3 spans 14 amino acids. Deletions cut 1 base from V and 8 bases from J, with 11 bases between. Per germline, CDR1 LGHNT and CDR2 FRNRAP. Written as DNA, the CDR3 is TGTGCTAGTGGTTTGGGACAGATACGCGAAAAACTGTTTTTT. Its translation: CASGLGQIREKLFF. The full variable domain, rest sourced from reference TRBV12-5 and TRBJ1-4, is DARVTQTPRHKVTEMGQEVTMRCQPILGHNTVFWYRQTMMQGLELLAYFRNRAPLDDSGMPKDRFSAEMPDATLATLKIQPSEPRDSAVYFCASGLGQIREKLFFGSGTQLSVL.

This clone was found a few times. Within the sample, other DNA sequences also encode this same CDR3. The chain couples TRBV5-1 to TRBJ2-3, with a tentative D call TRBD1 (6 bases). Per the germline V gene, CDR1 is SGHRS and CDR2 is YFSETQ. This CDR3 has 13 amino acids. V lost 1 base and J 3 bases, leaving 6 bases between the germline ends. Here the CDR3 reads CASSLQGTDTQYF. CDR3 bases: TGCGCCAGCAGCTTGCAGGGGACAGATACGCAGTATTTT.

J is TRBJ2-5 and V is TRBV6-6, with 8 positions matching TRBD1. The CDR3 extends over 13 amino acids. V lost 4 bases and J lost 4; bases outside the gene matches: 2. Germline V CDR1 and CDR2: MNHNY, SVGAGI (reference sequence). CDR3 in amino acids: CASSFGQGETQYF. CDR3 in DNA: TGTGCCAGCAGTTTCGGACAGGGAGAGACCCAGTACTTC.

The chain uses TRBV5-1 and TRBJ1-1; 8 nucleotides agree with TRBD1. J gave up 5 bases and V 4 bases, and 13 bases lay outside the gene matches. This CDR3 region has 16 residues. Germline V gene lookup returns CDR1 SGHRS and CDR2 YFSETQ. The DNA of the CDR3 is TGCGCCAGCAGCCTAACAGGGGGAGGGGTAGGAACTGAAGCTTTCTTT. The encoded protein is CASSLTGGGVGTEAFF.

This chain uses TRBV19 with TRBJ1-1; 9 bases line up with TRBD1. The CDR3 is 17 residues long. Germline assignment: CDR1 LNHDA and CDR2 SQIVND (reference sequence). The junction had 13 bases not matched to a gene; V was cut back by 3 bases and J by 5 bases. The CDR3 bases are TGTGCCAGTAGTATGCCCCTCAAGACAGGGGGTTTAACTGAAGCTTTCTTT. Protein sequence: CASSMPLKTGGLTEAFF. Based on the CDR3 plus reference TRBV19 and TRBJ1-1, the full variable domain is DGGITQSPKYLFRKEGQNVTLSCEQNLNHDAMYWYRQDPGQGLRLIYYSQIVNDFQKGDIAEGYSVSREKKESFPLTVTSAQKNPTAFYLCASSMPLKTGGLTEAFFGQGTRLTVV.

The chain combines TRBV28 with TRBJ1-4; possible D gene TRBD1, 6 bases. V lost 4 bases and J lost 4, with 19 bases in between. The CDR3 runs 17 residues. The germline gives CDR1 MDHEN, CDR2 SYDVKM. This CDR3 reads CASSSQGTSGSNEKLFF. CDR3 DNA sequence: TGTGCCAGCAGTTCACAGGGAACCTCAGGGAGTAATGAAAAACTGTTTTTT.

This clone is a singleton in its sample. This chain uses TRBV7-8 with TRBJ2-7; maybe TRBD1 (6 bases). The germline V gene encodes CDR1 SGHVS and CDR2 FQNEAQ. V lost 5 bases to trimming and J lost 6 bases, with 14 bases between them. This CDR3 region has 13 residues. In DNA, the CDR3 is TGTGCCAGCAGCCTGGGGGCCTATATCGAGCAGTACTTC. Encoded protein: CASSLGAYIEQYF.

Turning to this clone: Other nucleotide sequences in the sample specify the same CDR3. The chain couples TRBV28 to TRBJ1-2, with D maybe TRBD1 (5 bases). There are 12 residues in the CDR3. Germline CDR1 is MDHEN and CDR2 is SYDVKM. Trimming pared 5 bases from V and 1 base from J, leaving 5 bases between. CDR3 sequence: CASSGGNYGYTF. In nucleotides, the CDR3 is TGTGCCAGCAGTGGGGGTAACTATGGCTACACCTTC.

This clone has only one observation. The chain uses TRBV9 and TRBJ2-5, with a possible D match to TRBD1 (5 bases). V was cut by 10 bases and J by 0 bases, with 25 bases left in between. Germline V gene sequence: CDR1 SGDLS, CDR2 YYNGEE. The CDR3 length is 17 residues. The CDR3 DNA reads TGTGCCCCGTCCCCGCACAGGAGAAGCCCGTACCAAGAGACCCAGTACTTC. Protein product: CAPSPHRRSPYQETQYF.

This chain joins TRBV7-9 and TRBJ2-5, with D possibly being TRBD1 (5 bases). V was clipped by 3 bases and J by 4 bases, with 15 bases between them. Germline loops: CDR1 SEHNR, CDR2 FQNEAQ (reference sequence). The CDR3 length is 15 residues. Here the CDR3 reads CASSFRTIGGETQYF. In DNA, the CDR3 is TGTGCCAGCAGCTTTAGGACAATCGGCGGAGAGACCCAGTACTTC.

The V gene is TRBV5-4, the J gene TRBJ2-2; D perhaps matches TRBD1 (6 bases). The CDR3 is 12 amino acids. Trimming left V 4 bases short and J 17 bases short, with 18 bases between. Per the germline V gene, CDR1 is SGHNT and CDR2 is YYREEE (reference sequence). The CDR3 coding sequence is TGTGCCAGCAGCACGATCTGGGGACACCTTTTTTTT. It translates to CASSTIWGHLFF.

The CDR3 loop is CASSWDKGGNQPQHF. The CDR3 DNA is TGTGCCAGCAGTTGGGATAAGGGGGGAAATCAGCCCCAGCATTTT. V and J are TRBV28 and TRBJ1-5, with D possibly TRBD1 on 6 matching bases. CDR3 length: 15 amino acids. The ends were cut back, 4 bases at V and 4 bases at J, with 14 bases in the middle. Germline V gene lookup returns CDR1 MDHEN and CDR2 SYDVKM.

Worth noting for this clone: Different DNA sequences within this sample yield the same CDR3. The chain joins TRBV30 to TRBJ1-5; 7 positions match TRBD1. The V gene's germline CDR1 is GTSNPN and CDR2 SVGIG (reference sequence). The CDR3 is 14 residues long. V shed 3 bases and J 6 bases; nucleotides not matched to a gene: 8. Written as DNA, the CDR3 is TGTGCCTGGAGCGCAGGGGGGGGTAGTCAGCCCCAGCATTTT. As protein: CAWSAGGGSQPQHF.